The clone carrying this TCR beta chain was detected ten times or more. Its target is unknown. The sample originates from a study of neurological immune-mediated disorders. Points from the study as a whole: TCR clonal expansion peaked in HTLV-1-associated myelopathy patients and was lowest in multiple sclerosis patients.

The CDR3 covers 11 residues. V was clipped by 3 bases and J by 5 bases, with 7 bases between them. In germline, CDR1 is DFQATT, CDR2 SNEGSKA (reference sequence). Described time point: technical triplicate 3. TCRdb re-called the 5' RACE reads with MiXCR, one entry per CDR3 protein. Of some 30,000 distinct CDR3 sequences listed, 16% are singletons. The J gene is TRBJ2-5, the V gene TRBV20-1; no clear D. Sequences were obtained from CD4+ T cells from blood. The sequence derives from a female donor with HTLV-1-associated myelopathy (HAM/TSP). The chain's CDR3 is CSASDWETQYF. The CDR3 nucleotides are TGCAGTGCTAGCGATTGGGAGACCCAGTACTTC.